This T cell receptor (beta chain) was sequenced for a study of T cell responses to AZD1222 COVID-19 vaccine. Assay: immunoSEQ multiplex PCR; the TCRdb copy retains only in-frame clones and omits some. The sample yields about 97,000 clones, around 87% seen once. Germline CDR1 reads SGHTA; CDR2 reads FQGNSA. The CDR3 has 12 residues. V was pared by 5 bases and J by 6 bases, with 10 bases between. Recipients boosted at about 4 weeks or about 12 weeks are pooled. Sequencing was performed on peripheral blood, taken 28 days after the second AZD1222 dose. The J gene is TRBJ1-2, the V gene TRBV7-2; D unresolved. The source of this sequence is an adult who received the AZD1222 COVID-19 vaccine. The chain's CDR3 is CASSPLSDGYTF. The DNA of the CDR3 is TGTGCCAGCAGCCCCTTGTCTGATGGCTACACCTTC.